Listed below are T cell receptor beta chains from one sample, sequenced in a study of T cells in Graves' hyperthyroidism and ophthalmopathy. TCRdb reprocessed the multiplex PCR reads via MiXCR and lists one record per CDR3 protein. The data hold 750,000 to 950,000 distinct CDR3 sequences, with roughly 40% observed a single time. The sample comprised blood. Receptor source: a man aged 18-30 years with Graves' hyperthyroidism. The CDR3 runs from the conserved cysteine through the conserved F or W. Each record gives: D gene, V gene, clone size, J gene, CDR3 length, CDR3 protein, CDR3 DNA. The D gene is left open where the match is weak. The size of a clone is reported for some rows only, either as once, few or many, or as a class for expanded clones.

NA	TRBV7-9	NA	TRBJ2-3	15	CASTPFERGTDTQYF	TGTGCCAGCACCCCCTTCGAAAGGGGCACAGATACGCAGTATTTT
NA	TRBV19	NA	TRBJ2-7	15	CASSYSGWDFYEQYF	TGTGCCAGCAGCTACTCTGGCTGGGATTTCTACGAGCAGTACTTC
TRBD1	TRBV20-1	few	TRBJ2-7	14	CSARDRDRGWEQYF	TGCAGTGCTAGAGACCGGGACAGGGGGTGGGAGCAGTACTTC
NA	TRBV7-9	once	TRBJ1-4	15	CASSLVEGGSEKLFF	TGTGCCAGCAGCTTGGTTGAGGGAGGTTCTGAAAAACTGTTTTTT
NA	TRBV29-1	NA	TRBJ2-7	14	CSVEGSESSYEQYF	TGCAGCGTTGAAGGTTCAGAGAGCTCCTACGAGCAGTACTTC
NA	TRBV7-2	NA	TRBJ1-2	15	CASSLVGGAREGYTF	TGTGCCAGCAGCTTAGTCGGGGGCGCGCGCGAAGGCTACACCTTC
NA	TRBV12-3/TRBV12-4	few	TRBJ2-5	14	CASSFSGWGETQYF	TGTGCCAGCAGTTTCTCGGGCTGGGGGGAGACCCAGTACTTC
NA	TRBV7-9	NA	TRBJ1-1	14	CASSSGVGTAEAFF	TGTGCCAGCAGCTCCGGGGTCGGGACGGCTGAAGCTTTCTTT
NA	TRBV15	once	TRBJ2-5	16	CATSRDPTYGQETQYF	TGTGCCACCAGCAGAGATCCCACCTACGGGCAAGAGACCCAGTACTTC
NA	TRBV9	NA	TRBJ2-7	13	CASSSGISREQYF	TGTGCCAGCAGCTCCGGGATTTCCCGCGAGCAGTACTTC
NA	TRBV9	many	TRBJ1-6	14	CASSAGARDSPLHF	TGTGCCAGCAGCGCCGGGGCACGGGATTCACCCCTCCACTTT
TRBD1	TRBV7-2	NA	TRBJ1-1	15	CASSWTGGAGTEAFF	TGTGCCAGCAGCTGGACAGGGGGCGCGGGGACTGAAGCTTTCTTT